Each of the 22 T cell receptor beta chains below was sequenced from the same sample in a study of blood T cell repertoires in COVID-19. Libraries were prepared by immunoSEQ multiplex PCR; TCRdb keeps only in-frame clonotypes and omits some of them. The table shows about 69,000 clones, with over 70% occurring only once. Material: peripheral blood. These receptors originate from a man in his sixties with acute or convalescent COVID-19.

The rearrangement joins TRBV7-9 to TRBJ2-7, with a weak D call TRBD1 (7 bases). CDR3 length: 15 residues. Germline V lookup: CDR1 SEHNR, CDR2 FQNEAQ (reference sequence). V was cut by 6 bases and J by 5 bases, with 20 bases left in between. The CDR3 DNA follows: TGTGCCAGCAGGAGACAGGGTGTGGAGGGCGACGAGCAGTACTTC. Its translation: CASRRQGVEGDEQYF. Full variable domain (outside the CDR3, taken from reference TRBV7-9 and TRBJ2-7): DTGVSQNPRHKITKRGQNVTFRCDPISEHNRLYWYRQTLGQGPEFLTYFQNEAQLEKSRLLSDRFSAERPKGSFSTLEIQRTEQGDSAMYLCASRRQGVEGDEQYFGPGTRLTVT.

This clone was detected a few times. This chain links TRBV5-8 with TRBJ1-4; 8 bases line up with TRBD1. V lost 2 bases, J lost 8 bases, and 8 bases stayed unmatched. The germline V gene has CDR1 SGHTS and CDR2 YDEGEE. This CDR3 spans 15 amino acids. For the CDR3, the DNA is TGTGCCAGCAGCTTTGTTGCAGGGGGCTTCGAAAAACTGTTTTTT. It is translated as CASSFVAGGFEKLFF.

This sequence joins TRBV18 and TRBJ1-2, with D perhaps matching TRBD1 (6 bases). Germline V gene sequence: CDR1 KGHSH, CDR2 LQKENI. The CDR3 is made up of 14 amino acids. Trimming removed 4 bases at V and 2 bases at J, with 11 bases between. As DNA, the CDR3 is TGTGCCAGCTCACACTCAGGGGCGAACTATGGCTACACCTTC. Translation: CASSHSGANYGYTF. Full variable domain (rest looked up from reference TRBV18 and TRBJ1-2): NAGVMQNPRHLVRRRGQEARLRCSPMKGHSHVYWYRQLPEEGLKFMVYLQKENIIDESGMPKERFSAEFPKEGPSILRIQQVVRGDSAAYFCASSHSGANYGYTFGSGTRLTVV.

The rearrangement joins TRBV19 to TRBJ2-3, with 9 bases lining up with TRBD1. This CDR3 region has 19 residues. CDR1 is LNHDA, CDR2 SQIVND, per germline (reference sequence). V gave up 10 bases and J gave up 0 bases; unmatched junction bases: 20. CDR3 sequence reads: CATRDRGSREFFSTDTQYF. In DNA form, the CDR3 reads TGTGCCACTCGCGACAGGGGGTCGAGGGAGTTCTTCAGCACAGATACGCAGTATTTT.

The gene calls are TRBV25-1 and TRBJ2-6; D possibly corresponds to TRBD2 (5 bases). V shed 5 bases and J shed 2 bases, with 10 bases lying between them. The length of the CDR3 is 15 residues. In germline, CDR1 is MGHDK, CDR2 SYGVNS. This chain's CDR3 is CASSRRFTGANVLTF. The CDR3 nucleotides read TGTGCCAGCAGTCGGAGGTTTACTGGGGCCAACGTCCTGACTTTC.

In its sample, this clone was seen a few times. The chain couples TRBV30 to TRBJ1-2, with D perhaps TRBD1 (5 bases). CDR1 GTSNPN and CDR2 SVGIG come from the germline V gene (reference sequence). V was trimmed by 3 bases and J by 3 bases, leaving 8 bases between them. There are 12 residues in the CDR3. The CDR3 sequence: CAWRTRDYGYTF. CDR3 nucleotides: TGTGCCTGGAGAACCAGGGACTATGGCTACACCTTC.

The rearrangement uses TRBV19 and TRBJ1-5; D is ambiguous. CDR1 LNHDA and CDR2 SQIVND come from the germline V gene (reference sequence). The V end lost 7 bases, the J end lost 1 base, and 14 bases lay between the germline ends. The CDR3 is made up of 15 amino acids. Here the CDR3 reads CASNPDSPSNQPQHF. CDR3 sequence (DNA): TGTGCCAGTAACCCGGACTCGCCGAGCAATCAGCCCCAGCATTTT.

V usage is TRBV2 and J usage is TRBJ1-3, with D maybe TRBD1 (6 bases). This CDR3 spans 15 amino acids. The V end was cut by 8 bases, the J end by 2 bases, with 16 bases between. CDR1 SNHLY and CDR2 FYNNEI come from the germline V gene. As DNA, the CDR3 is TGTGCCAGCCGCCGGGACACCTTACCTGGAAACACCATATATTTT. This sequence encodes CASRRDTLPGNTIYF.

The chain carries TRBV29-1 and TRBJ2-3, with D unclear. The CDR3 runs to 13 residues. Germline V gene data show CDR1 as SQVTM and CDR2 as ANQGSEA. Trimming stripped 2 bases from V and 0 bases from J, with 6 bases between. The CDR3 sequence: CSVESRSTDTQYF. The DNA of the CDR3 is TGCAGCGTTGAATCCCGTAGCACAGATACGCAGTATTTT.

This sequence joins TRBV3-1 (or the pseudogene TRBV3-2) and TRBJ1-2; possibly TRBD1 for D (6 bases). The CDR3 covers 14 residues. The germline gives CDR1 LGHDT, CDR2 YNNKEL (reference sequence). The germline V and J ends were trimmed by 4 bases and 8 bases, with 17 bases remaining between them. CDR3 bases: TGTGCCAGCAGCCGCACCGCAGGGGTCGGGGGCTACACCTTC. It specifies CASSRTAGVGGYTF.

The CDR3 nucleotides are TGTGCCAGCAGCTTCGGGTCCGGGGAGCTGTTTTTT. It is translated as CASSFGSGELFF. The J gene is TRBJ2-2, the V gene TRBV5-6; D is unresolved. CDR1 is SGHDT, CDR2 YYEEEE, per germline. Trimming removed 2 bases from V and 6 bases from J, with 5 bases in between. CDR3 size: 12 residues.

The genes are TRBV18 and TRBJ2-5; 12 nucleotides match TRBD1. With V trimmed by 6 bases and J by 4 bases, 6 bases remained unmatched. The CDR3 contains 15 residues. Germline V gene lookup returns CDR1 KGHSH and CDR2 LQKENI. The CDR3 region has the DNA TGTGCCAGCTCTCTTGGGACAGGGGGCGCAGAGACCCAGTACTTC. Translation: CASSLGTGGAETQYF.

J is TRBJ1-2 and V is TRBV6-6, with 7 bases lining up with TRBD1. The germline V gene has CDR1 MNHNY and CDR2 SVGAGI (reference sequence). J lost 2 bases, V lost 5 bases, and 11 bases had no gene match. The CDR3 is 16 residues long. The CDR3 DNA reads TGTGCCAGCAGTCGAAGCCGGGACAGCAAAAACTATGGCTACACCTTC. It encodes CASSRSRDSKNYGYTF.

V and J are TRBV18 and TRBJ2-2; 7 bases match TRBD1. The CDR3 contains 14 residues. Trimming cost V 3 bases and J 4 bases; bases outside gene matches: 2. Germline lookup yields CDR1 KGHSH and CDR2 LQKENI. CDR3 in amino acids: CASSPTGLTGELFF. The CDR3 region has the DNA TGTGCCAGCTCACCGACAGGGCTCACCGGGGAGCTGTTTTTT. Based on the CDR3 plus reference TRBV18 and TRBJ2-2, the full variable domain is NAGVMQNPRHLVRRRGQEARLRCSPMKGHSHVYWYRQLPEEGLKFMVYLQKENIIDESGMPKERFSAEFPKEGPSILRIQQVVRGDSAAYFCASSPTGLTGELFFGEGSRLTVL.

This chain joins TRBV5-1 and TRBJ1-6; 8 nucleotides line up with TRBD1. Germline V gene lookup returns CDR1 SGHRS and CDR2 YFSETQ. V gave up 4 bases and J gave up 9 bases; unmatched junction bases: 9. This CDR3 contains 15 residues. CDR3 nucleotides: TGCGCCAGCAGCCCGGATGCAGGGGGCACTTCACCCCTCCACTTT. It encodes CASSPDAGGTSPLHF.

This chain uses TRBV2 with TRBJ1-4; 8 bases align to TRBD1. J was trimmed by 3 bases and V by 6 bases; bases with no gene match: 15. The CDR3 loop spans 18 amino acids. Germline V gives CDR1 SNHLY, CDR2 FYNNEI. Here the CDR3 DNA reads TGTGCCAGCAGGAGGGGGATTTCGACAGGGGAGGCTAATGAAAAACTGTTTTTT. It encodes CASRRGISTGEANEKLFF.

The chain couples TRBV5-4 to TRBJ1-2; unclear D gene. V was cut by 4 bases and J by 8 bases, with 12 bases left in between. The CDR3 runs to 12 residues. Germline V gene data show CDR1 as SGHNT and CDR2 as YYREEE (reference sequence). The DNA of the CDR3 is TGTGCCAGCAGCCGAGAGCCGGGGGGCTACACCTTC. Its protein is CASSREPGGYTF.

This rearrangement joins TRBV4-1 to TRBJ2-3; 9 bases map to TRBD2. The CDR3 extends over 17 amino acids. The V segment lost 3 bases and the J segment 5 bases; nucleotides outside the gene matches: 12. CDR1 MGHRA and CDR2 YSYEKL come from the germline V gene. The CDR3 sequence: CASSQTSAGGLRDTQYF. The CDR3 DNA sequence: TGCGCCAGCAGCCAGACTAGCGCGGGGGGGTTGAGAGATACGCAGTATTTT.

The V gene is TRBV19, the J gene TRBJ1-1; the match to TRBD1 covers 11 bases. The J segment lost 3 bases and the V segment lost 3 bases, leaving 12 bases of the junction unmatched. The CDR3 has 18 amino acids. CDR1 and CDR2 from the germline V gene are LNHDA and SQIVND (reference sequence). The CDR3 sequence: CASSIYSPLGQGDTEAFF. As DNA, the CDR3 is TGTGCCAGTAGTATTTACTCCCCACTGGGACAGGGGGACACTGAAGCTTTCTTT.

The V and J genes are TRBV5-4 and TRBJ1-2; no clear D. From germline, CDR1 is SGHNT and CDR2 YYREEE (reference sequence). CDR3 length: 14 residues. The V and J ends lost 4 bases and 1 base respectively, with 11 bases between them. The DNA for the CDR3 is TGTGCCAGCAGCCACCCGGACTTTAACTATGGCTACACCTTC. The encoded protein is CASSHPDFNYGYTF. Supplemented by reference TRBV5-4 and TRBJ1-2, the full variable domain reads ETGVTQSPTHLIKTRGQQVTLRCSSQSGHNTVSWYQQALGQGPQFIFQYYREEENGRGNFPPRFSGLQFPNYSSELNVNALELDDSALYLCASSHPDFNYGYTFGSGTRLTVV.

The CDR3 DNA follows: TGTGCCAGCAGCGCGGAGACCGGGACTTATAATGAAAAACTGTTTTTT. Its protein product is CASSAETGTYNEKLFF. This chain connects TRBV9 to TRBJ1-4; possibly TRBD1 for D (5 bases). Germline loops: CDR1 SGDLS, CDR2 YYNGEE. V was clipped by 3 bases and J by 4 bases, with 16 bases between them. The CDR3 covers 16 residues.

The chain carries TRBV5-3 and TRBJ2-3; D ambiguous. TRBV5-3 is assigned to the ORF class and has an uncertain function. V lost 4 bases to trimming and J lost 0 bases, with 9 bases between them. The CDR3 is 14 residues long. The DNA of the CDR3 is TGTGCCAGAAGCCCCCGCCAGAGCACAGATACGCAGTATTTT. Amino acids: CARSPRQSTDTQYF.